The subject of this entry is one TCR beta chain. The CDR3 sequence is 13 residues long. V was clipped by 6 bases and J by 4 bases, with 10 bases between them. Looked up from germline, CDR1 is SGHTA and CDR2 is FQGTGA. The data originate from a study of tissue T cells after allogeneic stem cell transplantation. Profiling relied on immunoSEQ multiplex PCR, and the TCRdb table lists in-frame clones only, not all of them. The profile shows 700 to 900 clones, about 70% of them singletons. The sequencing used bone marrow, collected at autopsy. The receptor was isolated from a female patient aged 18 to 49 with steroid-refractory graft-versus-host disease after an allogeneic stem cell transplant. These T cells may partly come from the graft donor. The chain employs TRBV7-3 and TRBJ1-5; D is perhaps TRBD1 (5 bases). The CDR3 DNA follows: TGTGCCAGCAGTAGGGACGGAAATCAGCCCCAGCATTTT. Encoded protein: CASSRDGNQPQHF.